The 20 T cell receptor beta chains below come from one sample, sequenced in a study of blood T cell repertoires in COVID-19. TCRdb keeps only in-frame clones here, not all; method: immunoSEQ multiplex PCR. The sample yields fewer than 200,000 clones, 70% to 80% seen once. Sequenced: peripheral blood. All receptors derive from an older woman with COVID-19, enrolled during active disease.

This chain joins TRBV2 and TRBJ2-7; D might be TRBD1 (5 bases). V gave up 6 bases and J gave up 1 base, with 10 bases separating them. The CDR3 loop spans 13 amino acids. Germline assignment: CDR1 SNHLY and CDR2 FYNNEI. CDR3 amino acids: CASRGVGSYEQYV. The CDR3, as DNA: TGTGCCAGCAGAGGGGTTGGGTCCTACGAGCAGTACGTC.

The gene calls are TRBV5-4 and TRBJ1-3; no definite D call. This CDR3 is 16 amino acids long. Trimming cost V 4 bases and J 2 bases, with 16 bases left between them. The V gene's germline CDR1 is SGHNT and CDR2 YYREEE (reference sequence). The CDR3, as DNA: TGTGCCAGCAGCCCAAGGGCCCCGGGAGCTGGAAACACCATATATTTT. It specifies CASSPRAPGAGNTIYF.

The V call is TRBV3-1 (or the pseudogene TRBV3-2), the J call TRBJ2-3; TRBD2 matches 12 bases. This CDR3 is 14 amino acids long. CDR1 and CDR2 from the germline V gene are LGHDT and YNNKEL (reference sequence). V shed 6 bases and J 4 bases; nucleotides not matched to a gene: 2. The CDR3 nucleotides read TGTGCCAGCAGGCGGACTAGCGGGGCAGATACGCAGTATTTT. The encoded protein is CASRRTSGADTQYF.

This chain links TRBV2 with TRBJ2-6, with a possible D match to TRBD1 (5 bases). The V gene's germline CDR1 is SNHLY and CDR2 FYNNEI. V lost 5 bases and J 0 bases, leaving 11 bases between the germline ends. The CDR3 loop spans 16 amino acids. CDR3 bases: TGTGCCAGCAGTCTACACAGGAACTCTGGGGCCAACGTCCTGACTTTC. Translating it yields CASSLHRNSGANVLTF.

This chain uses TRBV29-1 with TRBJ2-6, with TRBD2 identical over 14 bases. The germline gives CDR1 SQVTM, CDR2 ANQGSEA. This CDR3 region has 17 residues. V shed 6 bases, J shed 1 base, and the junction held 5 bases outside the gene matches. CDR3 loop: CSVWGLAGVSGANVLTF. In DNA, the CDR3 is TGCAGCGTGTGGGGACTAGCGGGAGTTTCTGGGGCCAACGTCCTGACTTTC.

This chain joins TRBV28 and TRBJ1-5; D not certain. Trimming shortened V by 2 bases and J by 5 bases, and 10 bases separated the two germline ends. Germline V gene data show CDR1 as MDHEN and CDR2 as SYDVKM. The CDR3 has 14 amino acids. The CDR3 region has the DNA TGTGCCAGCAGTTTACAGTCAGTGGATCAGCCCCAGCATTTT. It specifies CASSLQSVDQPQHF.

This chain connects TRBV5-4 to TRBJ1-2; no clear D gene. This CDR3 is 14 amino acids long. The germline V gene has CDR1 SGHNT and CDR2 YYREEE (reference sequence). V was cut by 4 bases and J by 2 bases, with 12 bases left in between. CDR3: CASSPPGENYGYTF. The CDR3 DNA follows: TGTGCCAGCAGCCCCCCCGGGGAGAACTATGGCTACACCTTC.

Comment on this clone: The junction departs from the called germline gene at one end, perhaps through a read error. The CDR3: CASSPGRGLGTPRF. The CDR3 DNA reads as TGTGCCAGCAGCCCCGGGAGGGGGCTAGGGACCCCGCGATTC. V usage is TRBV13 and J usage is TRBJ2-7; D is possibly TRBD2 (8 bases). This CDR3 is built from 14 residues. Germline V CDR1 and CDR2: PRHDT, FYEKMQ (reference sequence).

V is TRBV18 and J is TRBJ2-7; 8 positions agree with TRBD1. The J segment lost 0 bases and the V segment lost 8 bases, leaving 3 bases of the junction unmatched. The germline V gene encodes CDR1 KGHSH and CDR2 LQKENI. The CDR3 is 13 residues long. The CDR3, as DNA: TGTGCCAGCGAGGGACAGGACTCCTACGAGCAGTACTTC. This sequence encodes CASEGQDSYEQYF.

This clone was counted a few times. The chain is built from TRBV4-2 and TRBJ1-6, with a possible D match to TRBD1 (6 bases). CDR1 and CDR2 (germline): LGHNA, YNFKEQ. V lost 4 bases, J lost 8 bases, and 15 bases lay in between. CDR3 length: 15 residues. The CDR3 region is CASSPTPGADSPLHF. CDR3 bases: TGTGCCAGCAGCCCCACCCCAGGGGCCGATTCACCCCTCCACTTT.

This clone was counted a single time. V and J are TRBV28 and TRBJ1-1, with D possibly TRBD1 on 5 matching bases. V was shortened by 6 bases and J by 3 bases, with 17 bases between the two germline ends. This CDR3 spans 15 amino acids. Germline CDR1 is MDHEN and CDR2 is SYDVKM. The CDR3 protein is CASSPRGTEDTEAFF. The CDR3 coding sequence is TGTGCCAGCAGCCCAAGGGGCACTGAGGACACTGAAGCTTTCTTT.

J is TRBJ2-7 and V is TRBV5-4; unclear D gene. The CDR3 is made up of 14 amino acids. The V gene lost 0 bases and the J gene lost 2 bases, with 9 bases spanning the gap. Germline values: CDR1 SGHNT, CDR2 YYREEE (reference sequence). The CDR3 protein is CASSLEPSAYEQYF. Here the CDR3 DNA reads TGTGCCAGCAGCTTGGAGCCATCCGCCTACGAGCAGTACTTC.

The CDR3 protein is CASSPRGGQGSTDTQYF. The CDR3, as DNA: TGTGCCAGCAGCCCCCGGGGGGGACAGGGGAGCACAGATACGCAGTATTTT. This sequence joins TRBV9 and TRBJ2-3, with TRBD1 matching 10 bases. V lost 4 bases and J lost 0; bases outside the gene matches: 8. The length of the CDR3 is 17 residues. In germline, CDR1 is SGDLS, CDR2 YYNGEE.

This clone was detected only a few times. The gene calls are TRBV4-2 and TRBJ1-2; D is possibly TRBD1 (6 bases). The V end was cut by 0 bases, the J end by 7 bases, with 18 bases between. The CDR3 totals 16 residues. Germline V gene sequence: CDR1 LGHNA, CDR2 YNFKEQ. The CDR3 nucleotides are TGTGCCAGCAGCCAAGAAGGGGGAGACAGAACGGGTGGCTACACCTTC. It yields the protein CASSQEGGDRTGGYTF.

V usage is TRBV2 and J usage is TRBJ2-7, with a tentative D call TRBD2 (6 bases). The CDR3 extends over 14 amino acids. The germline V gene encodes CDR1 SNHLY and CDR2 FYNNEI. Trimming took 4 bases from V and 3 from J, leaving 13 bases between them. CDR3 in amino acids: CASSVGGLGYEQYF. The CDR3 DNA sequence: TGTGCCAGCAGTGTCGGAGGGCTAGGCTACGAGCAGTACTTC. The full variable domain, completed using reference TRBV2 and TRBJ2-7, is EPEVTQTPSHQVTQMGQEVILRCVPISNHLYFYWYRQILGQKVEFLVSFYNNEISEKSEIFDDQFSVERPDGSNFTLKIRSTKLEDSAMYFCASSVGGLGYEQYFGPGTRLTVT.

This clone showed up just once. This rearrangement joins TRBV28 to TRBJ2-3; TRBD1 matches at 10 bases. The CDR3 has 16 residues. Germline V gives CDR1 MDHEN, CDR2 SYDVKM. V was clipped by 6 bases and J by 3 bases; unmatched bases: 9. The CDR3 spells CASSLRRGQGTDTQYF. The DNA for the CDR3 is TGTGCCAGCAGCCTCCGCCGGGGACAGGGGACAGATACGCAGTATTTT. The whole variable domain, filled in from reference TRBV28 and TRBJ2-3, reads DVKVTQSSRYLVKRTGEKVFLECVQDMDHENMFWYRQDPGLGLRLIYFSYDVKMKEKGDIPEGYSVSREKKERFSLILESASTNQTSMYLCASSLRRGQGTDTQYFGPGTRLTVL.

This clone was seen once. CDR3 coding DNA: TGTGCCAGCAGCTCCCGGGACCAAGAGACCCAGTACTTC. Translated, it gives CASSSRDQETQYF. This chain links TRBV11-2 with TRBJ2-5; D uncertain. CDR1 is SGHAT and CDR2 is FQNNGV in the germline V gene. V was pared by 4 bases and J by 0 bases, with 6 bases between. The CDR3 has 13 amino acids.

The chain uses TRBV20-1 and TRBJ1-3; D unresolved. The CDR3 is made up of 12 amino acids. V lost 3 bases and J lost 2, with 5 bases in between. Germline V gene sequence: CDR1 DFQATT, CDR2 SNEGSKA (reference sequence). The CDR3 region is CSASPAGNTIYF. The CDR3 bases are TGCAGTGCTAGTCCAGCTGGAAACACCATATATTTT.

This clone has a single count. The V and J genes are TRBV5-4 and TRBJ2-3; TRBD1 agrees at 9 bases. The CDR3 length is 15 residues. Trimming removed 0 bases from V and 6 bases from J; junction bases left unmatched: 5. Germline values: CDR1 SGHNT, CDR2 YYREEE (reference sequence). CDR3 amino acids: CASSLGQGVGDTQYF. DNA for the CDR3: TGTGCCAGCAGCTTGGGACAGGGGGTAGGGGATACGCAGTATTTT.

The chain is built from TRBV20-1 and TRBJ2-7, with D maybe TRBD1 (6 bases). V was shortened by 3 bases and J by 7 bases, with 13 bases between the two germline ends. CDR3 length: 12 residues. Germline assignment: CDR1 DFQATT and CDR2 SNEGSKA (reference sequence). As DNA, the CDR3 is TGCAGTGCTAGTTCCAGGGGTGAAGAGCAGTACTTC. It yields the protein CSASSRGEEQYF.